This T cell receptor beta chain was obtained from a study of T cells in Graves' hyperthyroidism and ophthalmopathy (dated by TCRdb to the late 2010s). Background for the entire study: Peripheral blood was collected at initial diagnosis, before any treatment. To identify distinguishing TCR V-J signatures, a discovery cohort of around 100 patients was used, comprising some 45 with Graves' ophthalmopathy and 57 with stable Graves' hyperthyroidism. Prospective prediction of ophthalmopathy was tested in an independent validation cohort of 18 to 20 hyperthyroidism patients and 17 patients who later progressed to ophthalmopathy. The 100 discovery patients were randomly divided into training and test sets at a 7:3 ratio. In more than 5 Graves' hyperthyroidism patients, the study also compared T-cell repertoires from thyroid tissue with T-cell repertoires from blood. After blood sampling, hyperthyroidism patients were treated with methimazole at a starting dose of 30 mg daily, and ophthalmopathy patients were treated with high-dose intravenous methylprednisolone. The paper describes TCR Vbeta CDR3 sequencing of 135 peripheral blood samples, made up of some 40 ophthalmopathy patients, roughly 80 hyperthyroidism patients and approximately 17 progressor patients.

TCR beta CDR3 regions were amplified from RNA transcripts. For the first round of RT-PCR on the TCR CDR3, the HTBI primer set was used together with the Qiagen OneStep RT-PCR kit. Libraries were constructed in a second round of multiplex PCR, after which size selection and purification were carried out. Sequencing of the libraries was done on an Illumina HiSeq2000 using paired-end 100 bp reads. As for the authors' bioinformatics: SOAPnuke was used to process the raw data, with reads discarded if the reads contained adapters or uncalled bases, had a mean Phred below 15, or lacked an exact constant-primer or identifier match. COPE v1.2.5 was used to merge high-quality paired reads, and clonotypes were defined as unique nucleotide sequences. Clonotypes were aligned to IMGT TRBV, TRBD and TRBJ reference segments using MiTCR v1.1. The analysis was restricted to V-J combinations with a frequency above 0.0001, which together covered just over 99% of the repertoires. The TCS score was defined as F50 (clonal expansion) divided by E x V (chaos), with BLOSUM62-based TCRdist calculated between CDR3 peptides within each V-J. Welch's t-statistics and random forest reduced just over 500 V-J features to 13, which were used in a naive Bayes classifier (R e1071). The raw public reads went through TCRdb reprocessing: fastp at Q25, MiXCR clone calling, in-frame beta chains kept. Merged by CDR3 protein, the rows form single entries marked with the most common genes and DNA. The V and J calls reflect TCRdb's pipeline rather than the authors' work. The sample contains a few hundred thousand distinct CDR3 sequences, roughly 14% of them found a single time. The ten largest clones take up less than 9.5% of the sample.

Stable Graves' hyperthyroidism was defined as the absence of progression to ophthalmopathy over 18 months of follow-up. Hyperthyroidism patients were newly diagnosed, had a disease duration of under 2 months, and were aged 18 to 65 years. Any patient with an uncontrolled infection, another autoimmune disease, pregnancy or lactation was excluded. Diagnoses relied on clinical symptoms, serum thyroxine and TRAb, thyroid ultrasound and orbital computed tomography. Ficoll-Paque density gradient centrifugation was used to isolate PBMCs from around 9.1 ml of fresh peripheral blood. Trizol reagent was used to extract total RNA, and RNA quality was then checked on an Agilent 2100 Bioanalyzer. Note on this clonotype: No antigen is known for it. No base quality values were provided; no much bigger clone lies one nucleotide off.

Overall study outcomes, separate from this receptor: In validation, the model predicted progression to ophthalmopathy a median of around six months before onset, with roughly 70% sensitivity and around 76% specificity. No statistical method was used to fix the sample size in advance, and group allocation was not hidden from the investigators. A 13 V-J signature model separated ophthalmopathy from stable hyperthyroidism, with just over 85% sensitivity and about 81% specificity in cross-validation and 80%/75% in testing. Most expanded thyroid clonotypes (frequency above 0.001) were also found in blood, which suggests that blood repertoires may mirror thyroid immune responses.

The germline V gene (reference sequence) specifies SGHKS as CDR1 and YYEKEE as CDR2. The V and J ends are trimmed by 3 bases and 10 bases, leaving 16 bases between them. The CDR3, from cysteine to phenylalanine, totals 13 residues. Of the read, only the CDR3 DNA is kept; its 39 bases are in frame from base 1. The sequence joins TRBV5-5 to TRBJ1-2; the D gene is possibly TRBD1, with 5 bases matching. Sequenced: blood. The clonotype comes from a woman in her thirties with Graves' hyperthyroidism. The nucleotide sequence is given as TGTGCCAGCAGCTGGACACTTACCTTTAACTACACCTTC. Its protein is CASSWTLTFNYTF.